The entry below describes one T cell receptor (beta chain). Between the trimmed V and J ends, which lost 5 bases and 5 bases, there was a span of 14 bases. The CDR3 has 13 residues. CDR1 and CDR2 (germline): SGHNT, YYREEE (reference sequence). The data stem from a study of T cell clones after liver transplantation. Study-wide background: Post-transplant blood was tracked for graft-donor-reactive T cell clones identified in a pre-transplant mixed lymphocyte reaction.

Clones were read by immunoSEQ multiplex PCR, and TCRdb kept only the in-frame ones, dropping some. The table shows about 20,000 clones, with about four fifths occurring only once. The chain couples TRBV5-4 to TRBJ2-7, with D perhaps TRBD1 (6 bases). The TCR sequence derives from a human patient who received a liver transplant. Some T cells may trace back to the graft donor. Material: CD8+ T cells from blood, obtained around 52 months after liver transplant. In nucleotides, the CDR3 is TGTGCCAGCAGGGAACAGGGTTTGGACGAGCAGTACTTC. This encodes CASREQGLDEQYF.